Listed below are T cell receptor beta chains from one sample, sequenced in a study of shared clonotypes between healthy human individuals. Generated by immunoSEQ multiplex PCR, the TCRdb table keeps only in-frame clones and is missing some. Among around 690,000 clones listed, about 90% were seen once. Sequencing used memory CD8+ T cells from PBMCs. The receptors were gathered from a man aged 18 to 30 in good health. Some clones in this sample may be carry-over from other donors' samples. The CDR3 runs from the conserved cysteine through the conserved F or W. The order of the fields is CDR3 length, J gene, V gene, clone size, D gene, CDR3 protein, CDR3 DNA. A D gene is named only where the DNA matches it firmly. The size entry is marked missing in some rows and otherwise reads once, few, many or a size class.

length: 16
J: TRBJ2-6
V: TRBV27
size: NA
D: TRBD2
CDR3: CASSLLGTTGANVLTF
DNA: TGTGCCAGCAGTTTACTCGGGACTACTGGGGCCAACGTCCTGACTTTC

length: 13
J: TRBJ2-5
V: TRBV5-1
size: NA
D: NA
CDR3: CASSLKRGENQYF
DNA: TGCGCCAGCAGCTTGAAGAGAGGTGAGAACCAGTACTTC

length: 14
J: TRBJ2-7
V: TRBV29-1
size: NA
D: NA
CDR3: CSALRPDSSYEQYF
DNA: TGCAGCGCCCTCCGGCCAGACTCCTCCTACGAGCAGTACTTC

length: 13
J: TRBJ1-2
V: TRBV28
size: once
D: NA
CDR3: CASSLPTNYGYTF
DNA: TGTGCCAGCAGTTTGCCCACTAACTATGGCTACACCTTC

length: 12
J: TRBJ2-7
V: TRBV6-5
size: NA
D: NA
CDR3: CASEGSSPEQYF
DNA: TGTGCTAGCGAGGGTAGCTCCCCCGAGCAGTACTTC

length: 15
J: TRBJ2-7
V: TRBV28
size: NA
D: NA
CDR3: CASSFSGQGFYEQYF
DNA: TGTGCCAGCAGTTTCTCTGGGCAGGGGTTCTACGAGCAGTACTTC

length: 12
J: TRBJ2-1
V: TRBV7-3
size: NA
D: NA
CDR3: CASSANGGLWFF
DNA: TGTGCCAGCAGCGCAAACGGGGGACTCTGGTTCTTC

length: 13
J: TRBJ2-7
V: TRBV28
size: NA
D: NA
CDR3: CASTVGGTYEQYF
DNA: TGTGCCAGCACGGTCGGCGGGACCTACGAGCAGTACTTC

length: 18
J: TRBJ1-5
V: TRBV7-8
size: NA
D: NA
CDR3: CASSLAVLRGEANQPQHF
DNA: TGTGCCAGCAGCTTAGCGGTATTAAGGGGAGAGGCAAATCAGCCCCAGCATTTT

length: 16
J: TRBJ2-1
V: TRBV7-9
size: once
D: TRBD2
CDR3: CASSVSGRHSYNEQFF
DNA: TGTGCCAGCAGCGTTAGCGGGAGGCATAGTTACAATGAGCAGTTCTTC

length: 14
J: TRBJ2-1
V: TRBV28
size: NA
D: NA
CDR3: CASSLRLVRNEQFF
DNA: TGTGCCAGCAGTTTAAGGCTAGTGCGGAATGAGCAGTTCTTC

length: 15
J: TRBJ2-7
V: TRBV4-3
size: once
D: NA
CDR3: CASSQEMSPFTEQYF
DNA: TGCGCCAGCAGCCAAGAAATGTCTCCCTTCACCGAGCAGTACTTC